The 9 T cell receptor beta chains below come from one sample, sequenced in a study of blood T cells in healthy people across ages. Primed by a sample-barcoded 5' primer and a J-beta primer mix, a second PCR proceeded for roughly 7 to 12 cycles. A single record per CDR3 protein comes from TCRdb applying MiXCR to the 5' RACE reads. The repertoire holds approximately 1.5 million distinct CDR3 sequences, with about 32% as singletons. The source material was blood. These receptors originate from a woman between 25 and 40 years old in good health.

This clonotype was seen only a few times. This chain joins TRBV6-1 and TRBJ2-3; D may correspond to TRBD1 or TRBD2 (6 bases each). The CDR3 totals 18 residues. The germline V and J ends were trimmed by 6 bases and 0 bases, with 22 bases remaining between them. Germline V gene sequence: CDR1 MNHNS, CDR2 SASEGT. This CDR3 reads CASSWGAIDLTSTDTQYF. The CDR3 DNA sequence: TGTGCCAGCAGCTGGGGGGCAATAGATCTAACTAGCACAGATACGCAGTATTTT.

This clonotype was observed a few times. The rearrangement joins TRBV6-1 to TRBJ2-7; 10 positions match TRBD2. Germline V CDR1 and CDR2: MNHNS, SASEGT. After removal of 7 bases from V and 2 bases from J, the junction contained 8 bases not matched to a gene. The CDR3 totals 15 residues. The CDR3 nucleotides are TGTGCCAGCAACGGTGGGAGCGGGGGGGCCTACGAGCAGTACTTC. This encodes CASNGGSGGAYEQYF.

The sample holds a few counts of this clonotype. The gene calls are TRBV2 and TRBJ2-5; maybe TRBD1 (5 bases). Trimming cost V 6 bases and J 4 bases, with 15 bases left between them. The CDR3 contains 14 residues. CDR1 is SNHLY and CDR2 is FYNNEI in the germline V gene. CDR3 in DNA: TGTGCCAGCAGGAGGCACTCCCAGGGAGAGACCCAGTACTTC. It specifies CASRRHSQGETQYF.

About this clonotype: The CDR3 ends on some other residue instead of the conserved phenylalanine or tryptophan, so this is likely a read error. This chain links TRBV20-1 with TRBJ2-5; D gene unclear. Germline CDR1 and CDR2: DFQATT and SNEGSKA (reference sequence). This CDR3 has 14 amino acids. V dropped 2 bases and J dropped 4 bases, with 14 bases sitting between them. CDR3 nucleotides: TGCAGTGCTAGATCCTGGCGGTCTCCAGAGACCCAGTACGTC. This gives the protein CSARSWRSPETQYV.

V usage is TRBV19 and J usage is TRBJ1-5; unclear D gene. The CDR3 consists of 13 residues. Germline lookup yields CDR1 LNHDA and CDR2 SQIVND (reference sequence). V was clipped by 3 bases and J by 4 bases, with 7 bases between them. CDR3 residues: CASSISRNQPQHF. In DNA, the CDR3 is TGTGCCAGTAGTATCTCCAGGAATCAGCCCCAGCATTTT.

Of note for this clonotype: A read error is possible here, since a much larger clone lies one base away. This chain links TRBV12-3 or TRBV12-4 with TRBJ2-3; 13 bases map to TRBD2. The CDR3 has 16 residues. DNA of the CDR3: TGTGCCAGCAGTTTCGGACTAGCGGGAGCTTCAGATGCGCAGTATTTT. It translates to CASSFGLAGASDAQYF.

In this sample, this clonotype turned up a few times. V gene TRBV6-2 or TRBV6-3 combines with J gene TRBJ2-1, with D perhaps TRBD2 (6 bases). V gave up 2 bases and J gave up 2 bases, with 13 bases separating them. Looked up from germline, CDR1 is MNHEY and CDR2 is SVGEGT. CDR3 size: 16 residues. The CDR3 DNA reads as TGTGCCAGCAGTTACCGGGGACTTTCCCCCTACAATGAGCAGTTCTTC. This translates into CASSYRGLSPYNEQFF.

As regards this clonotype: The junction and the germline gene differ at one end; a read error may be behind it. The chain has TRBV7-2 and TRBJ2-4, with a tentative D call TRBD2 (5 bases). The CDR3 totals 18 residues. Germline V gives CDR1 SGHTA, CDR2 FQGNSA. The CDR3 reads CASSLGAVGVGAKNVQYF. Written as DNA, the CDR3 is TGTGCCAGCAGTCTAGGAGCGGTTGGGGTTGGAGCCAAAAACGTTCAGTACTTC.

There are a few counts of this clonotype. The chain employs TRBV20-1 and TRBJ2-7; 7 bases are shared with TRBD1. The J segment lost 6 bases and the V segment lost 6 bases, leaving 17 bases of the junction unmatched. The CDR3 has 15 residues. CDR1 and CDR2 (germline): DFQATT, SNEGSKA (reference sequence). In DNA form, the CDR3 reads TGCAGTGCAAGGGGGACAGCTCCCGAAGGGCCCGAGCAGTACTTC. Residues: CSARGTAPEGPEQYF.